These 25 T cell receptor beta chains originate from one sample sequenced in a study of T-cell memory formation after mild COVID-19. Using its own MiXCR run on the 5' RACE reads, TCRdb lists one record per CDR3 protein. The repertoire consists of roughly 310,000 distinct CDR3 sequences, with roughly 15% occurring once and the leading ten covering 22%. The sequencing sample was made of PBMCs or a T cell subset sorted from them (not recorded which). The source of these receptors is a man younger than 35 who had mild COVID-19 (a few samples of this study predate the infection). Cell type and time point are not known.

The sample holds a few counts of this clonotype. The V gene is TRBV30, the J gene TRBJ2-7; a weak D match, TRBD1 (6 bases). This CDR3 comprises 12 residues. V lost 2 bases to trimming and J lost 2 bases, with 7 bases between them. Germline CDR1 reads GTSNPN; CDR2 reads SVGIG (reference sequence). This CDR3 is CAWSTGPYEQYF. The DNA for the CDR3 is TGTGCCTGGAGTACAGGGCCCTACGAGCAGTACTTC.

This clonotype has at least ten counts. The chain combines TRBV20-1 with TRBJ2-1; 7 bases fit TRBD1. With V trimmed by 2 bases and J by 0 bases, 7 bases remained unmatched. CDR3 length: 16 amino acids. Germline V CDR1 and CDR2: DFQATT, SNEGSKA (reference sequence). CDR3 DNA sequence: TGCAGTGCTAGAAAGGACAGGCCGAGCTCCTACAATGAGCAGTTCTTC. Protein sequence: CSARKDRPSSYNEQFF.

This clonotype was seen only a few times. The V gene is TRBV20-1, the J gene TRBJ2-3; D call uncertain. The V end was cut by 4 bases, the J end by 0 bases, with 8 bases between. The CDR3 totals 13 residues. In germline, CDR1 is DFQATT, CDR2 SNEGSKA (reference sequence). CDR3 sequence (DNA): TGCAGTGCTATTCGTGACAGCACAGATACGCAGTATTTT. Protein product: CSAIRDSTDTQYF.

The rearrangement uses TRBV28 and TRBJ2-2; 9 nucleotides line up with TRBD1. This CDR3 region has 14 residues. J lost 3 bases, V lost 6 bases, and 2 bases had no gene match. Per germline, CDR1 MDHEN and CDR2 SYDVKM. CDR3 DNA: TGTGCCAGCAGATGGGACAGGGACACCGGGGAGCTGTTTTTT. Translating gives CASRWDRDTGELFF.

This chain uses TRBV7-2 with TRBJ1-2, with D tentatively TRBD1 (5 bases). Germline values: CDR1 SGHTA, CDR2 FQGNSA. V was clipped by 6 bases and J by 1 base, with 18 bases between them. The CDR3 extends over 16 amino acids. DNA of the CDR3: TGTGCCAGCAGACAGGCTACAGATCACTTTAACTATGGCTACACCTTC. Protein sequence: CASRQATDHFNYGYTF.

This clonotype was seen a handful of times. The chain carries TRBV5-4 and TRBJ2-6; the D is unclear. V gave up 2 bases and J gave up 4 bases, with 7 bases separating them. The CDR3 extends over 14 amino acids. CDR1 is SGHNT, CDR2 YYREEE, per germline (reference sequence). CDR3 sequence (DNA): TGTGCCAGCAGCTTAGTAGAGGGGGCCAACGTCCTGACTTTC. This encodes CASSLVEGANVLTF. The complete variable domain, with remaining parts taken from reference TRBV5-4 and TRBJ2-6, reads ETGVTQSPTHLIKTRGQQVTLRCSSQSGHNTVSWYQQALGQGPQFIFQYYREEENGRGNFPPRFSGLQFPNYSSELNVNALELDDSALYLCASSLVEGANVLTFGAGSRLTVL.

This clonotype appeared a few times. This chain connects TRBV28 to TRBJ1-2, with D maybe TRBD1 (5 bases). Between the trimmed V and J ends, which lost 3 bases and 3 bases, there was a span of 11 bases. CDR3 length: 14 amino acids. CDR1 is MDHEN and CDR2 is SYDVKM in the germline V gene. The CDR3, as DNA: TGTGCCAGCAGTTTCCAGACAGATTACTATGGCTACACCTTC. Its protein product is CASSFQTDYYGYTF.

This clonotype was counted between two and nine times. V gene TRBV6-2 or TRBV6-3 combines with J gene TRBJ1-1; a possible D gene is TRBD1 (5 bases). The CDR3 consists of 13 residues. The germline V gene encodes CDR1 MNHEY and CDR2 SVGEGT. V lost 2 bases and J 5 bases, leaving 9 bases between the germline ends. The CDR3 coding sequence is TGTGCCAGCAGTTACCCTCACAGGACTGAAGCTTTCTTT. Protein product: CASSYPHRTEAFF.

The V gene is TRBV6-6, the J gene TRBJ2-5; D not resolved. Trimming stripped 8 bases from V and 7 bases from J, with 17 bases between. Looked up from germline, CDR1 is MNHNY and CDR2 is SVGAGI (reference sequence). This CDR3 spans 13 amino acids. In nucleotides, the CDR3 is TGTGCCAGCGAAACATCCTCGCCCGGGACCCAGTACTTC. Translating it yields CASETSSPGTQYF.

The chain has TRBV4-3 and TRBJ2-7; 7 nucleotides agree with TRBD1. V lost 4 bases, J lost 2 bases, and 11 bases stayed unmatched. The CDR3 spans 16 residues. CDR1 LGHNA and CDR2 YSLEER come from the germline V gene. The CDR3 loop reads CASSRRIGTDTYEQYF. CDR3 sequence (DNA): TGCGCCAGCAGCCGCCGAATCGGGACAGACACCTACGAGCAGTACTTC.

The chain carries TRBV12-3 or TRBV12-4 and TRBJ2-3, with TRBD2 matching 10 bases. Unmatched junction bases numbered 2, after V lost 6 bases and J lost 5 bases. This CDR3 region has 13 residues. The CDR3 sequence: CASRTSGVDTQYF. CDR3 bases: TGTGCCAGCAGAACTAGCGGGGTAGATACGCAGTATTTT.

The chain recombines TRBV20-1 with TRBJ2-2; perhaps TRBD2 as D (6 bases). The length of the CDR3 is 16 residues. With 4 bases removed from V and 4 bases from J, the gap between germline ends came to 19 bases. CDR1 is DFQATT, CDR2 SNEGSKA, per germline (reference sequence). CDR3 sequence reads: CSAISVGGYSTGELFF. CDR3 in DNA: TGCAGTGCTATATCAGTCGGAGGGTATAGCACCGGGGAGCTGTTTTTT.

This chain joins TRBV4-2 and TRBJ1-5; D is unresolved. Trimming shortened V by 4 bases and J by 0 bases, and 10 bases separated the two germline ends. CDR1 and CDR2 (germline): LGHNA, YNFKEQ. This CDR3 has 15 amino acids. The CDR3 loop is CASSLETGSNQPQHF. In DNA form, the CDR3 reads TGTGCCAGCAGCCTAGAGACGGGTAGCAATCAGCCCCAGCATTTT.

The rearrangement joins TRBV7-6 to TRBJ2-3; 15 bases map to TRBD2. Germline CDR1 SGHVS, CDR2 FNYEAQ. CDR3 length: 16 amino acids. J lost 4 bases, V lost 6 bases, and 5 bases had no gene match. For the CDR3, the DNA is TGTGCCAGCAGACCTTGGACTAGCGGGGGGGCAGATACGCAGTATTTT. Its translation is CASRPWTSGGADTQYF.

The chain uses TRBV18 and TRBJ2-3; weak D call: TRBD1 (6 bases). Trimming took 6 bases from V and 4 from J, leaving 11 bases between them. Germline CDR1 and CDR2: KGHSH and LQKENI. The CDR3 is 13 amino acids. The CDR3 is CASSKWGPDTQYF. CDR3 DNA sequence: TGTGCCAGCTCCAAGTGGGGGCCAGATACGCAGTATTTT.

There are a few counts of this clonotype. J is TRBJ2-1 and V is TRBV3-1; 10 nucleotides agree with TRBD1. The germline CDR1 and CDR2 sequences are LGHDT and YNNKEL (reference sequence). The CDR3 covers 14 residues. The V and J ends lost 4 bases and 7 bases, in that order; junction bases with no gene match: 4. The CDR3 protein is CASSPPGQGNEQFF. In DNA form, the CDR3 reads TGTGCCAGCAGCCCCCCGGGACAGGGGAATGAGCAGTTCTTC.

The rearrangement uses TRBV27 and TRBJ2-5; 13 positions agree with TRBD2. Trimming at V came to 6 bases and at J to 1 base, leaving 5 bases not matched to a gene. CDR1 and CDR2 (germline): MNHEY, SMNVEV (reference sequence). This CDR3 comprises 16 residues. As DNA, the CDR3 is TGTGCCAGCAGGCGACTAGCGGGGGGCAGCCAAGAGACCCAGTACTTC. Translating it yields CASRRLAGGSQETQYF.

This clonotype has only a few counts. The V and J genes are TRBV7-9 and TRBJ2-2; D could derive from TRBD1 or TRBD2 (6 bases each). The CDR3 totals 15 residues. Germline V CDR1 and CDR2: SEHNR, FQNEAQ (reference sequence). V dropped 6 bases and J dropped 0 bases, with 11 bases sitting between them. The CDR3 coding sequence is TGTGCCAGCAGGGGGGGCCCGCCGAACACCGGGGAGCTGTTTTTT. Translating it yields CASRGGPPNTGELFF.

The chain joins TRBV6-5 to TRBJ1-6; tentatively, D is TRBD1 (6 bases). Germline CDR1 reads MNHEY; CDR2 reads SVGAGI. Trimming shortened V by 4 bases and J by 13 bases, and 23 bases separated the two germline ends. The CDR3 loop spans 16 amino acids. CDR3 sequence reads: CASSSTGRGALSPLHF. For the CDR3, the DNA is TGTGCCAGCAGTTCAACAGGGCGGGGCGCCCTATCTCCCCTCCACTTT.

This clonotype has more than one count but fewer than ten. The genes are TRBV20-1 and TRBJ2-3, with 11 nucleotides matching TRBD2. This CDR3 is 14 amino acids long. V lost 6 bases to trimming and J lost 2 bases; unmatched junction nucleotides: 4. The germline V gene encodes CDR1 DFQATT and CDR2 SNEGSKA (reference sequence). This CDR3 is CSAKLAGDTDTQYF. The DNA of the CDR3 is TGCAGTGCCAAACTAGCGGGGGACACAGATACGCAGTATTTT.

The V gene is TRBV12-3 or TRBV12-4, the J gene TRBJ2-1; TRBD2 aligns across 13 bases. CDR3 size: 15 residues. V shed 4 bases and J 8 bases; nucleotides not matched to a gene: 5. The CDR3: CASSSGTSGVYEQFF. CDR3 in DNA: TGTGCCAGCAGTTCCGGGACTAGCGGGGTCTATGAGCAGTTCTTC.

V usage is TRBV5-6 and J usage is TRBJ2-3; TRBD1 matches at 9 bases. This CDR3 region has 16 residues. In germline, CDR1 is SGHDT, CDR2 YYEEEE. The V gene end was trimmed by 4 bases and the J gene end by 2 bases; junction bases not matched to a gene: 8. This chain's CDR3 is CASSLQGAGNTDTQYF. CDR3 nucleotide sequence: TGTGCCAGCAGCCTACAGGGGGCTGGGAACACAGATACGCAGTATTTT.

The CDR3 DNA reads TGTGCCAGCAGCTTCCGGGGCGCGGATTTCAAGTATGGCTACACCTTC. Translation gives CASSFRGADFKYGYTF. The rearrangement links TRBV7-2 to TRBJ1-2; maybe TRBD1 (5 bases). CDR1 is SGHTA and CDR2 is FQGNSA in the germline V gene. The CDR3 has 16 amino acids. The V end was cut by 3 bases, the J end by 5 bases, with 19 bases between.

The chain uses TRBV7-9 and TRBJ1-2; D is perhaps TRBD1 (6 bases). The V gene lost 0 bases and the J gene lost 7 bases, with 12 bases spanning the gap. CDR1 SEHNR and CDR2 FQNEAQ come from the germline V gene (reference sequence). The CDR3 has 14 amino acids. CDR3 residues: CASSLADSSGGYTF. The CDR3 DNA follows: TGTGCCAGCAGCTTAGCGGACAGTTCCGGTGGCTACACCTTC. Full variable domain (rest looked up from reference TRBV7-9 and TRBJ1-2): DTGVSQNPRHKITKRGQNVTFRCDPISEHNRLYWYRQTLGQGPEFLTYFQNEAQLEKSRLLSDRFSAERPKGSFSTLEIQRTEQGDSAMYLCASSLADSSGGYTFGSGTRLTVV.

The V call is TRBV7-2, the J call TRBJ1-5; 9 nucleotides agree with TRBD1. The CDR3 is 17 residues long. The V gene end was trimmed by 5 bases and the J gene end by 1 base; junction bases not matched to a gene: 9. Germline lookup yields CDR1 SGHTA and CDR2 FQGNSA. As DNA, the CDR3 is TGTGCCAGCAGCCTCGGTCCCGGGACAGGGAGCAATCAGCCCCAGCATTTT. This codes for CASSLGPGTGSNQPQHF.